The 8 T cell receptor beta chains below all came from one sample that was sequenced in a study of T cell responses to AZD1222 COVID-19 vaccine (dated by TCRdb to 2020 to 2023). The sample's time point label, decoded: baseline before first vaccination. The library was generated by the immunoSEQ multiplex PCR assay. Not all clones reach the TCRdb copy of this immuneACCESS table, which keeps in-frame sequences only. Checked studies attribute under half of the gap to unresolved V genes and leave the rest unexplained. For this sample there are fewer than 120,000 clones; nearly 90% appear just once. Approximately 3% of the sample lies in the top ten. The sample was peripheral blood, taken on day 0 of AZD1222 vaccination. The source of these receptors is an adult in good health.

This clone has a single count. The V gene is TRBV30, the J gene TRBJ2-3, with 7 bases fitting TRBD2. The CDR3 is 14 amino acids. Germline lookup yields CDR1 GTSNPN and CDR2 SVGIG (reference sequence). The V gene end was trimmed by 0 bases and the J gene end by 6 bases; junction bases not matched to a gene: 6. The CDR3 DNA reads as TGTGCCTGGAGTGTAGGGACTAACGGGGATACGCAGTATTTT. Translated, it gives CAWSVGTNGDTQYF. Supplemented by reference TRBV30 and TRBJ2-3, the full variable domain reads SQTIHQWPATLVQPVGSPLSLECTVEGTSNPNLYWYRQAAGRGLQLLFYSVGIGQISSEVPQNLSASRPQDRQFILSSKKLLLSDSGFYLCAWSVGTNGDTQYFGPGTRLTVL.

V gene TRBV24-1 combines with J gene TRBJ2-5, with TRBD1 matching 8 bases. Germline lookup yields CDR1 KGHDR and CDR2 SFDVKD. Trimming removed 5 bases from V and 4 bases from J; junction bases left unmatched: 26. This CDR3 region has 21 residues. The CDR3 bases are TGTGCCACCAGTGCCTCAGGCAGGGGGCGGCCCGAGGCCCTTGCCCGAGAGACCCAGTACTTC. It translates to CATSASGRGRPEALARETQYF.

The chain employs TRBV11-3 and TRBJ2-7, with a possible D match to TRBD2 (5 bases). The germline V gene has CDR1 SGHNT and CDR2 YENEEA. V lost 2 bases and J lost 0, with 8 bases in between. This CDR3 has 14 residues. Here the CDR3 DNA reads TGTGCCAGCAGCTTAAACGGAGGCTCCTACGAGCAGTACTTC. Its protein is CASSLNGGSYEQYF.

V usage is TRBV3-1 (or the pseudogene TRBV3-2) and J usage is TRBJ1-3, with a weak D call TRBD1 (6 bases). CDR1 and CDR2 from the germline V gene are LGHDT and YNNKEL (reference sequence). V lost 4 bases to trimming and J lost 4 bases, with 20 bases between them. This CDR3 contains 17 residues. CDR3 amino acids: CASSPTGGPGAGNTIYF. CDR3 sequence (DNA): TGTGCCAGCAGCCCCACGGGGGGGCCTGGGGCAGGAAACACCATATATTTT.

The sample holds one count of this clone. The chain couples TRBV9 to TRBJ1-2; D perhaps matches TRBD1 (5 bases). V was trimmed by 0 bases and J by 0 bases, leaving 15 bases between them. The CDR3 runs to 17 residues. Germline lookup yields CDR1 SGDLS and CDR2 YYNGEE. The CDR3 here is CASSVAPGEGSNYGYTF. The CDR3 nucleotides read TGTGCCAGCAGCGTAGCCCCGGGCGAGGGGTCTAACTATGGCTACACCTTC.

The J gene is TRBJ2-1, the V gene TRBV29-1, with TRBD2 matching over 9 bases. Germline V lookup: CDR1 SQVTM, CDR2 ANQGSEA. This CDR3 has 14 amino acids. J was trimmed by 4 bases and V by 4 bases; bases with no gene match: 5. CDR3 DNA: TGCAGCGTTGCTGTAGCGGGAGTTTACAATGAGCAGTTCTTC. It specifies CSVAVAGVYNEQFF.

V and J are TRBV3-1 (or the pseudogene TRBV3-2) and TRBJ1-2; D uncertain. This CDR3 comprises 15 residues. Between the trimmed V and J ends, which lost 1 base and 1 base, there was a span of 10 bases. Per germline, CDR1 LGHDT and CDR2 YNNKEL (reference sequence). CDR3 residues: CASSQGLSGNYGYTF. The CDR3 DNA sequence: TGTGCCAGCAGCCAAGGGCTTTCGGGTAACTATGGCTACACCTTC.

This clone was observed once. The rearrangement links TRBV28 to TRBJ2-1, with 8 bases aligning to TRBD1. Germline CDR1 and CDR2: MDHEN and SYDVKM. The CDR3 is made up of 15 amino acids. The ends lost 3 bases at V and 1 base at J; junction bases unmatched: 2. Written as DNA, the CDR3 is TGTGCCAGCAGTTTTGGGGACAGGTCCTACAATGAGCAGTTCTTC. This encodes CASSFGDRSYNEQFF.